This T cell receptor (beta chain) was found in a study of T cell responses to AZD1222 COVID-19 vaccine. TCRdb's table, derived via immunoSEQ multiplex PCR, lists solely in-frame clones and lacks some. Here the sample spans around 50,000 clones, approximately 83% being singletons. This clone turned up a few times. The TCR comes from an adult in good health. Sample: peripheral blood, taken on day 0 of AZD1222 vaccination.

CDR3 loop: CASSLDRPSGYEKLFF. The CDR3 DNA sequence: TGTGCCAGCAGCCTGGACAGGCCGAGCGGTTATGAAAAACTGTTTTTT. The V call is TRBV7-2, the J call TRBJ1-4, with 7 bases lining up with TRBD1. Per germline, CDR1 SGHTA and CDR2 FQGNSA. V trimming: 5 bases; J trimming: 6 bases; junction bases outside the gene matches: 12. This CDR3 has 16 residues.